This T cell receptor (beta chain) is from a study of blood T cell repertoires in COVID-19. Germline-derived CDR1 and CDR2 are SEHNR and FQNEAQ (reference sequence). The CDR3 totals 15 residues. The ends were cut back, 1 base at V and 2 bases at J, with 9 bases in the middle. Clones were sequenced by immunoSEQ multiplex PCR, and TCRdb holds only the in-frame ones, with some missing. The table records 400,000 to 450,000 clones, more than 80% of them present only once. The specimen sequenced was PBMCs or T cells enriched from blood (not recorded which). The chain combines TRBV7-9 with TRBJ1-3; D gene unclear. This clonotype originated in a man aged 25-45 years who had recovered from COVID-19. The chain's CDR3 is CASSLGGGTGNTIYF. In DNA form, the CDR3 reads TGTGCCAGCAGCTTAGGAGGTGGCACTGGAAACACCATATATTTT.